This T cell receptor (beta chain) was observed in a study of blood T cell repertoires in COVID-19. Sequencing was performed with immunoSEQ multiplex PCR; in TCRdb, only in-frame clones are kept and a portion is missing. The table lists some 250,000 clones, 65% to 85% of them singletons, with approximately 5.3% in the top ten. The CDR3 is 14 residues long. Germline loops: CDR1 ENHRY, CDR2 SYGVKD. The ends were cut back, 7 bases at V and 8 bases at J, with 20 bases in the middle. The rearrangement joins TRBV10-3 to TRBJ1-2; D uncertain. The specimen was peripheral blood. The sequence was obtained from a man aged 80 or over with acute or convalescent COVID-19. The CDR3 reads CAIKTVLSGMGYTF. DNA of the CDR3: TGTGCCATCAAGACGGTCTTGAGCGGAATGGGCTACACCTTC.